This TCR beta chain was obtained from a study of T cell changes during pregnancy in multiple sclerosis. Using immunoSEQ multiplex PCR, the repertoire was profiled, and TCRdb retains in-frame clones only, with some absent. Found here are under 35,000 clones, approximately 90% of them singletons; the top ten hold approximately 8%. V trimming: 6 bases; J trimming: 3 bases; junction bases outside the gene matches: 9. This CDR3 is 15 amino acids long. Germline loops: CDR1 SEHNR, CDR2 FQNEAQ (reference sequence). The rearrangement uses TRBV7-9 and TRBJ2-3; 7 bases map to TRBD1. The sequence came from a female donor with multiple sclerosis, enrolled in a pregnancy study. The sample consisted of CD8+ T cells from peripheral blood mononuclear cells, taken before pregnancy. This CDR3 is CASRQGIGETDTQYF. In DNA form, the CDR3 reads TGTGCCAGCAGACAGGGGATCGGAGAAACAGATACGCAGTATTTT.